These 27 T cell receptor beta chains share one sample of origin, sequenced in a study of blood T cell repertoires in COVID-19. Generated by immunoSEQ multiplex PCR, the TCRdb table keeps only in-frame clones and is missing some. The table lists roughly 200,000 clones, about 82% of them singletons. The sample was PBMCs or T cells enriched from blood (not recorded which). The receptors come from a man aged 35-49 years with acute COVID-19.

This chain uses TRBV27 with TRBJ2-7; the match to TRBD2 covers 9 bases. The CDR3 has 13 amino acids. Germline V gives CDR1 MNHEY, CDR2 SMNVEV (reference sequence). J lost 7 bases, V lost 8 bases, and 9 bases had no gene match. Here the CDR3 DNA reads TGTGCCAGCGGAGCGGGAGGCCTCTCAGAGCAGTACTTC. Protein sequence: CASGAGGLSEQYF.

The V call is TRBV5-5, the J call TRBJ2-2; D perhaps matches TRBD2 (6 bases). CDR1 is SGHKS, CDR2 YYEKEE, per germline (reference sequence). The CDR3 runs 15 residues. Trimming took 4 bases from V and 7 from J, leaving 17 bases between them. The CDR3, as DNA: TGTGCCAGCAGCCCTTACACGACTAGTATCGGGGAGCTGTTTTTT. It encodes CASSPYTTSIGELFF.

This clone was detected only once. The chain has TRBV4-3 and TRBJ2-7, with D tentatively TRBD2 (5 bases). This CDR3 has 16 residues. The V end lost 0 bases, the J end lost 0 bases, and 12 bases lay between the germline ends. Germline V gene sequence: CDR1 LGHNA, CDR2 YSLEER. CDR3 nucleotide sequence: TGCGCCAGCAGCCAAGATGGGCGTGAGGGCTCCTACGAGCAGTACTTC. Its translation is CASSQDGREGSYEQYF.

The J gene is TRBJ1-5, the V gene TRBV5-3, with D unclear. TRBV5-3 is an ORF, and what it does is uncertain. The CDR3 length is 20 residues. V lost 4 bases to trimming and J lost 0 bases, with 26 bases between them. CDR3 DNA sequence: TGTGCCAGAAGCACGATTCGACCGACTCCGGAGCGGTATAGCAATCAGCCCCAGCATTTT. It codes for CARSTIRPTPERYSNQPQHF.

The CDR3 DNA reads as TGTGCCAGCAGCCCCAATAGCGGGAGTGGGGCAGATACGCAGTATTTT. This gives the protein CASSPNSGSGADTQYF. The chain joins TRBV7-6 to TRBJ2-3; 9 bases line up with TRBD2. The junction had 10 bases not matched to a gene; V was cut back by 5 bases and J by 4 bases. Per germline, CDR1 SGHVS and CDR2 FNYEAQ. The CDR3 has 16 residues.

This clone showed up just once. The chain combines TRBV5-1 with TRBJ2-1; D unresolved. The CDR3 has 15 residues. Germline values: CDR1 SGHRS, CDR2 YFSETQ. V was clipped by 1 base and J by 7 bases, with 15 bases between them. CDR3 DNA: TGCGCCAGCAGCTTGCCCCTGGGTCAGCGAAATGAGCAGTTCTTC. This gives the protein CASSLPLGQRNEQFF.

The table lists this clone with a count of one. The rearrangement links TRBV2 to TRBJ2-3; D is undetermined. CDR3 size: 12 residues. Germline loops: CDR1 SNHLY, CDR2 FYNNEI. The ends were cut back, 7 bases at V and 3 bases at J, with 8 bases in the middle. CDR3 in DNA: TGTGCCAGCAATCTAGAAACAGATACGCAGTATTTT. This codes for CASNLETDTQYF.

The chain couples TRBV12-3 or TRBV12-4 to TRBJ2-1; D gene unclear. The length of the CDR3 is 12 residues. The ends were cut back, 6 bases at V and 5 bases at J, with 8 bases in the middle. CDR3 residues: CASSPRDNEQFF. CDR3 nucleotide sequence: TGTGCCAGCAGCCCACGGGACAATGAGCAGTTCTTC.

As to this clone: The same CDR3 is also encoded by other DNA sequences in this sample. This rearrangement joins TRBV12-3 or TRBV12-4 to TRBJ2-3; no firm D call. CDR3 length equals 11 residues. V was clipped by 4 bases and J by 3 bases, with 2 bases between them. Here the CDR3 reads CASSSTDTQYF. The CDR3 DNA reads TGTGCCAGCAGTTCTACAGATACGCAGTATTTT.

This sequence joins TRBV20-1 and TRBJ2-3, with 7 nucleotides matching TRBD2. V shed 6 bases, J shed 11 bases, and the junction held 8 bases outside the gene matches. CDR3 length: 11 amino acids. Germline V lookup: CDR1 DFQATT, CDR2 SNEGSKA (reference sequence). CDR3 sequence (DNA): TGCAGTGCGGTCACTGGGAGGGGGCAGTATTTT. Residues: CSAVTGRGQYF.

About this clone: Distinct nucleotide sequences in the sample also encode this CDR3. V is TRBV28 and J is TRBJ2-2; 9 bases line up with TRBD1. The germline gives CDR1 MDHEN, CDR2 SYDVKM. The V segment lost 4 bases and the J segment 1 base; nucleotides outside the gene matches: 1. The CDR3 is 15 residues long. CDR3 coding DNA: TGTGCCAGCAGTTCGGGACAGGGGAACACCGGGGAGCTGTTTTTT. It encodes CASSSGQGNTGELFF.

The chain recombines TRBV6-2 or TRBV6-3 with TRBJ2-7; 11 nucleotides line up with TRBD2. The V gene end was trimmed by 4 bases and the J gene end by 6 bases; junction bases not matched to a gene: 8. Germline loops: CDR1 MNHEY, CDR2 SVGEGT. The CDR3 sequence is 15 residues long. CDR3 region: CASSSLAGGPGEQYF. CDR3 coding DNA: TGTGCCAGCAGTTCCTTAGCGGGAGGGCCGGGCGAGCAGTACTTC.

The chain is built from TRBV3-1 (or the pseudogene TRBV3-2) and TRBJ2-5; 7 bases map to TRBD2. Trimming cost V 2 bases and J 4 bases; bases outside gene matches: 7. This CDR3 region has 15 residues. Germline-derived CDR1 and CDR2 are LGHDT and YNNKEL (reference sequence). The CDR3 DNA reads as TGTGCCAGCAGCCAACAAGGGGCTAGCGGAGAGACCCAGTACTTC. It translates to CASSQQGASGETQYF.

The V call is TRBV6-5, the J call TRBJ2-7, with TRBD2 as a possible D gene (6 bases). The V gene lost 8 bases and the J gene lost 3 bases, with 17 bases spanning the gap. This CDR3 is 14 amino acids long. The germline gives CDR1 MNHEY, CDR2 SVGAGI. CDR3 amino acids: CASGGADQYYEQYF. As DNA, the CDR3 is TGTGCCAGCGGCGGGGCGGACCAATACTACGAGCAGTACTTC.

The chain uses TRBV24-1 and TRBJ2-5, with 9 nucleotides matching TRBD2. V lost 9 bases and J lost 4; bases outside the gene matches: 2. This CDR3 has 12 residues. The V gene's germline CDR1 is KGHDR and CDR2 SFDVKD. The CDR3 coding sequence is TGTGCCACCGCGGGGGGGGGAGAGACCCAGTACTTC. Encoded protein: CATAGGGETQYF.

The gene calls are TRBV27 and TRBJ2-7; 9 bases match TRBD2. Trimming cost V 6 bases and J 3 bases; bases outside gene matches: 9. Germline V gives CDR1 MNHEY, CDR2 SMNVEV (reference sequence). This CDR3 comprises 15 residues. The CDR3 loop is CASSRYSGSLYEQYF. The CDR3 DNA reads TGTGCCAGCAGCCGATATAGCGGGAGTCTCTACGAGCAGTACTTC.

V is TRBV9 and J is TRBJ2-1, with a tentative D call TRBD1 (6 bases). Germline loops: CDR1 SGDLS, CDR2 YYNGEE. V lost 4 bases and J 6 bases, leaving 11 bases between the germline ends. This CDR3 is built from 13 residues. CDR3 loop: CASSLGQRNEQFF. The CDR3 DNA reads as TGTGCCAGCAGCCTAGGACAGCGCAATGAGCAGTTCTTC.

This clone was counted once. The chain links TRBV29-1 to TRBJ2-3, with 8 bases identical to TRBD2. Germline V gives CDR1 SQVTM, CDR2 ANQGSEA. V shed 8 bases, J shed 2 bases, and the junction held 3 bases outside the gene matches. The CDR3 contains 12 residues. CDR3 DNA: TGCAGCCTGACTAGCGCCACAGATACGCAGTATTTT. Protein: CSLTSATDTQYF.

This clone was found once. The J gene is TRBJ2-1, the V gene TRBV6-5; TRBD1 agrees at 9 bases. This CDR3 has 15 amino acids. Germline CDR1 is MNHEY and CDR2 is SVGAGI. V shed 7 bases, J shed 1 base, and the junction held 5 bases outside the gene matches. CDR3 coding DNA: TGTGCCAGCAACCTGGGACAGGGATCCTACAATGAGCAGTTCTTC. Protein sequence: CASNLGQGSYNEQFF.

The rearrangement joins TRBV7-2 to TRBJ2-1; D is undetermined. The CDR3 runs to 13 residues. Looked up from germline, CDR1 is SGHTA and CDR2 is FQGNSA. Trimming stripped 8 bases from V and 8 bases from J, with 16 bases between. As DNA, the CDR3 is TGTGCCAGCTGTCGGCCAGAGGATTATGAGCAGTTCTTC. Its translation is CASCRPEDYEQFF.

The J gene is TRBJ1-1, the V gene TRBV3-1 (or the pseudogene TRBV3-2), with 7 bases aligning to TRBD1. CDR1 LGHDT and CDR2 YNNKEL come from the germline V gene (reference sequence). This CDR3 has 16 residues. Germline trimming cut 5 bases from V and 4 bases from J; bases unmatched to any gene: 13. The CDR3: CASSSGQVGVVTEAFF. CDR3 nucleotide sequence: TGTGCCAGCAGCTCCGGACAGGTGGGAGTGGTCACTGAAGCTTTCTTT.

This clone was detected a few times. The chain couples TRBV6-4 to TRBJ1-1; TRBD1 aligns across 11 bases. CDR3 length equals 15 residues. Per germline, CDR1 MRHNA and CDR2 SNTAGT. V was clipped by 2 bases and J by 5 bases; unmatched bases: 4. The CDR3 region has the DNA TGTGCCAGCAGTGACACGGACAGGGGGCCAACTGAAGCTTTCTTT. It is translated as CASSDTDRGPTEAFF.

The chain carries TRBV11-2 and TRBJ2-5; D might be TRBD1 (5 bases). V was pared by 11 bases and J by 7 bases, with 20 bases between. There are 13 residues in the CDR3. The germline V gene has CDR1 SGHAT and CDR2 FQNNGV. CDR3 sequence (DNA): TGTGCCGGCGGACCGGGCGTAGGGGCGACCCAGTACTTC. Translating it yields CAGGPGVGATQYF.

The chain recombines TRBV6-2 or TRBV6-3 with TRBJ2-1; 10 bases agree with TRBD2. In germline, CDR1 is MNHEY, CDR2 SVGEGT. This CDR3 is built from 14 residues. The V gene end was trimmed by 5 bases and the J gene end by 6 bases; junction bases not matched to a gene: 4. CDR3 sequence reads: CASSQKREGNEQFF. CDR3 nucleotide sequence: TGTGCCAGCAGTCAAAAGCGGGAGGGCAATGAGCAGTTCTTC.

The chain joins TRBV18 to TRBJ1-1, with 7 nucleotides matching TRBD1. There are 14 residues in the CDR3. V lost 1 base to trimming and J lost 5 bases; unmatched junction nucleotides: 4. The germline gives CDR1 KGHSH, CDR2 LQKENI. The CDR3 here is CASSPLEQGTEAFF. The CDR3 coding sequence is TGTGCCAGCTCACCACTGGAACAGGGGACTGAAGCTTTCTTT.

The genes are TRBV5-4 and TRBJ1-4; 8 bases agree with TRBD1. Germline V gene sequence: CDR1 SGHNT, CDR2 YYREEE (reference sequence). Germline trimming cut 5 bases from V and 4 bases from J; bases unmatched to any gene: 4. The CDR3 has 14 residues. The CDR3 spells CASSRQGINEKLFF. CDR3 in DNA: TGTGCCAGCAGTCGACAGGGGATTAATGAAAAACTGTTTTTT.

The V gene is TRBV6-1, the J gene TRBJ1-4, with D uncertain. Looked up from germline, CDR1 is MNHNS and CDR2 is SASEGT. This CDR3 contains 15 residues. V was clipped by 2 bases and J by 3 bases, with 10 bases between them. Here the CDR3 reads CASSETREANEKLFF. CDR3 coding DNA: TGTGCCAGCAGTGAAACAAGGGAGGCTAATGAAAAACTGTTTTTT.